This T cell receptor (beta chain) is from a study of beta chain features in type 1 diabetes. CD45RO/CCR7/CD25/CD127/CD95/CD27 staining was used to isolate CD4+ naive, central memory, regulatory and stem cell-like memory cells by sorting. The CDR3 has 15 residues. V lost 5 bases and J lost 1, with 9 bases in between. Germline CDR1 is SGHTA and CDR2 is FQGTGA. Sequenced material consisted of expressed TCRB transcripts (all of the isolated RNA was reverse transcribed). Data came from immunoSEQ multiplex PCR; TCRdb stores just in-frame clones and leaves some out. This sample carries just over 600,000 clones, 15% to 18% of them seen once, and the ten largest clones take about 0.086%.

The clonotype was recovered from a man younger than 30 in good health. The material sequenced was naive CD4+ T cells from blood. The V call is TRBV7-3, the J call TRBJ1-6, with TRBD1 as a possible D gene (6 bases). The CDR3 reads CASSSQGSYNSPLHF. For the CDR3, the DNA is TGTGCCAGCAGCAGCCAGGGGTCCTATAATTCACCCCTCCACTTT.